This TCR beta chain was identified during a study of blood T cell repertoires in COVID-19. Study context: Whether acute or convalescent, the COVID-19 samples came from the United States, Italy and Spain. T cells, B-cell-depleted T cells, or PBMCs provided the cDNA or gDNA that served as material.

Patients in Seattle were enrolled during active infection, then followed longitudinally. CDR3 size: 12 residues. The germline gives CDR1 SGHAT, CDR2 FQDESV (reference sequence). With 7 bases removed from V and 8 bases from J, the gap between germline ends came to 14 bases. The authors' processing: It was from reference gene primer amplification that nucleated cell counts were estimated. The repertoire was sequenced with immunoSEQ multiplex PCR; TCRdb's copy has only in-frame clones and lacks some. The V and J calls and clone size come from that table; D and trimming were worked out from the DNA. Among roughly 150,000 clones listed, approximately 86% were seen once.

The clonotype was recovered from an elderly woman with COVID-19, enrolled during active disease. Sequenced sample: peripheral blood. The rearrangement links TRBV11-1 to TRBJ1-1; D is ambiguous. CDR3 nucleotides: TGTGCCAGCACCGACTTCGGGAAGGAAGCTTTCTTT. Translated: CASTDFGKEAFF.